This T cell receptor beta chain stems from a study of T cell changes during pregnancy in multiple sclerosis. Generated by immunoSEQ multiplex PCR, the TCRdb table keeps only in-frame clones and is missing some. Of about 13,000 clones listed, 88% are singletons. The CDR3 has 12 residues. CDR1 and CDR2 (germline): SGHDT, YYEEEE. Trimming cost V 3 bases and J 7 bases, with 10 bases left between them. The J gene is TRBJ1-2, the V gene TRBV5-6; no clear D. The sequence was obtained from a female donor with multiple sclerosis, enrolled in a pregnancy study. The sequencing used CD8+ T cells from peripheral blood mononuclear cells, collected in the first trimester of pregnancy. CDR3 sequence reads: CASSSNSFGYTF. CDR3 nucleotide sequence: TGTGCCAGCAGCTCGAACTCATTTGGCTACACCTTC.